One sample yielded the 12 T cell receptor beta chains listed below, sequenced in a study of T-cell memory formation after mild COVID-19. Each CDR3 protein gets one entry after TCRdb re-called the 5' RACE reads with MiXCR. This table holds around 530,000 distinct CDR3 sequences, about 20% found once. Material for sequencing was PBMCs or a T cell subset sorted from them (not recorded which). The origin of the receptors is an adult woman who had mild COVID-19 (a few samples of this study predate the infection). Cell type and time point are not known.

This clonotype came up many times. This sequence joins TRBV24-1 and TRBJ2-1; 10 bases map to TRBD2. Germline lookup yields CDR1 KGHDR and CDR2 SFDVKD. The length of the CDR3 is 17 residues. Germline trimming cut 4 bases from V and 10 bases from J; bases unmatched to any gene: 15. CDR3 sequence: CATSDHSGLADAKEQFF. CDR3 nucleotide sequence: TGTGCCACCAGTGACCACAGCGGACTAGCGGACGCAAAGGAGCAGTTCTTC.

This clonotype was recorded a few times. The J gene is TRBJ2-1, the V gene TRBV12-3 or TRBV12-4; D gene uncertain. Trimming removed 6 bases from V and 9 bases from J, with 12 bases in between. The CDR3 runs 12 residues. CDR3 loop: CASSHYGIEQFF. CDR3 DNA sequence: TGTGCCAGCAGCCACTATGGTATTGAGCAGTTCTTC.

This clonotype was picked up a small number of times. Here the CDR3 DNA reads TGTGCCAGCAGCTTGAGTGGGGAAAAACTGTTTTTT. Protein: CASSLSGEKLFF. The genes are TRBV5-5 and TRBJ1-4, with no clear D. The CDR3 length is 12 residues. From germline, CDR1 is SGHKS and CDR2 YYEKEE (reference sequence). The V end was cut by 1 base, the J end by 8 bases, with 6 bases between.

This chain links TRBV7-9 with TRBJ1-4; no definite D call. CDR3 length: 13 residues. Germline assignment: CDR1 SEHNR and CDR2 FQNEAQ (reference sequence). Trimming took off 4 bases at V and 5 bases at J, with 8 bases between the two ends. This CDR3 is CASSSGGNEKLFF. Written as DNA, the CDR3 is TGTGCCAGCAGCTCCGGAGGGAATGAAAAACTGTTTTTT.

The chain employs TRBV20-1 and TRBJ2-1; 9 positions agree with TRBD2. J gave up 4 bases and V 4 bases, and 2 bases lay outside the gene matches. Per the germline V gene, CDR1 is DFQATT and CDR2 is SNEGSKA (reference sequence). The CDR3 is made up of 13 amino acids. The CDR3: CSAKREVYNEQFF. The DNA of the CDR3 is TGCAGTGCTAAGCGGGAGGTTTACAATGAGCAGTTCTTC.

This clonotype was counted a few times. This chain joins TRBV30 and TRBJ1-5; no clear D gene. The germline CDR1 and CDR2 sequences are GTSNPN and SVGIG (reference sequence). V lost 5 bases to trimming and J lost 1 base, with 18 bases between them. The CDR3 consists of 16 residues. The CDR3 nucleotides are TGTGCCTGGGCTAGATCAGGATTCGAAAGCAATCAGCCCCAGCATTTT. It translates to CAWARSGFESNQPQHF.

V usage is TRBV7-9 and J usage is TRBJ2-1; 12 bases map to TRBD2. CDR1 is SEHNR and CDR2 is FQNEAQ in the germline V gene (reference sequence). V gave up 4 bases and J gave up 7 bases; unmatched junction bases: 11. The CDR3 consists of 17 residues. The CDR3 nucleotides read TGTGCCAGCAGCTCGACTAGCGGGAGTTGGGATTATAATGAGCAGTTCTTC. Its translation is CASSSTSGSWDYNEQFF.

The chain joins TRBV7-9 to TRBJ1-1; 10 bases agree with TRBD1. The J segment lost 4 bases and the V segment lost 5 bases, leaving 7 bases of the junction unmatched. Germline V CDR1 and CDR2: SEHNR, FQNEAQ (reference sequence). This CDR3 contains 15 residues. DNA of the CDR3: TGTGCCAGCAGCGGAGGACAGGGGGGCTTCACTGAAGCTTTCTTT. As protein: CASSGGQGGFTEAFF.

The chain's CDR3 is CASRLYRGGGRIDTQYF. For the CDR3, the DNA is TGTGCCAGCAGACTCTACCGAGGGGGGGGAAGGATAGATACGCAGTATTTT. The chain links TRBV6-5 to TRBJ2-3, with D perhaps matching TRBD2 (7 bases). The CDR3 covers 17 residues. CDR1 and CDR2 from the germline V gene are MNHEY and SVGAGI. The germline V and J ends were trimmed by 6 bases and 5 bases, with 24 bases remaining between them.

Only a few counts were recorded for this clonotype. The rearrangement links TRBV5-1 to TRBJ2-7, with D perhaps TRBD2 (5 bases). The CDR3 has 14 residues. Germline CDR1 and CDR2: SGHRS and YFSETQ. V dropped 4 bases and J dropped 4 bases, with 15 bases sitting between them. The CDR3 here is CASSLEGWRYEQYF. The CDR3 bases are TGCGCCAGCAGCCTGGAAGGGTGGAGGTACGAGCAGTACTTC.

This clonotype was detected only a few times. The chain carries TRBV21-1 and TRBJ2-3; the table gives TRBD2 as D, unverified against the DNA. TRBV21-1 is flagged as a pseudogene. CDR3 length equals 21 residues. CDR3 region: CASSKAFQGLAGGQSTDTQYF. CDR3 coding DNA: TGTGCCAGCAGCAAAGCCTTCCAAGGACTAGCGGGAGGTCAAAGCACAGATACGCAGTATTTT.

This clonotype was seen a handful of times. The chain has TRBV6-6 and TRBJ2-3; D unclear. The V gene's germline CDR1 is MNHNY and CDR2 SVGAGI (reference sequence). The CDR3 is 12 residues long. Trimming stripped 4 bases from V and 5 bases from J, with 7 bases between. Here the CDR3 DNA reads TGTGCCAGCAGTTTCGCTAGAGATACGCAGTATTTT. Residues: CASSFARDTQYF.